What follows are 19 T cell receptor beta chains derived from one specimen sequenced in a study of OX40 agonist ivuxolimab in advanced cancers. Profiled with immunoSEQ multiplex PCR; TCRdb holds only in-frame clones, not every one. The table records some 58,000 clones, roughly 87% of them present only once. The material was CD4+ or CD8+ T cells sorted from blood, obtained in a trial of the OX40 agonist ivuxolimab. The origin of the receptors is an adult with an advanced solid tumor such as melanoma, head and neck, liver or kidney cancer.

The chain has TRBV23-1 and TRBJ2-5; TRBD2 matches at 9 bases. TRBV23-1 is an ORF, with its function uncertain. The trim removed 4 bases at V and 4 bases at J, leaving 7 bases unmatched. The CDR3 covers 15 residues. Here the CDR3 reads CASSPCGRGGETQYF. The CDR3 DNA reads as TGCGCCAGCAGTCCTTGCGGGAGGGGGGGAGAGACCCAGTACTTC.

The chain has TRBV4-1 and TRBJ2-1; possibly TRBD1 for D (6 bases). Trimming removed 3 bases from V and 4 bases from J, with 16 bases in between. Germline loops: CDR1 MGHRA, CDR2 YSYEKL. The CDR3 is 16 amino acids. CDR3 in DNA: TGCGCCAGCAGCCAGGGCCGGGACACAATATACAATGAGCAGTTCTTC. Encoded protein: CASSQGRDTIYNEQFF.

The chain has TRBV4-1 and TRBJ2-7; 7 nucleotides match TRBD2. This CDR3 is 20 amino acids long. Germline V lookup: CDR1 MGHRA, CDR2 YSYEKL. V shed 2 bases and J 0 bases; nucleotides not matched to a gene: 19. CDR3 protein: CASSQLLGGDSDGSSYEQYF. CDR3 sequence (DNA): TGCGCCAGCAGCCAATTACTGGGGGGGGACTCCGATGGTAGCTCCTACGAGCAGTACTTC.

The V gene is TRBV30, the J gene TRBJ2-5, with 7 bases fitting TRBD2. The V and J ends lost 2 bases and 4 bases, in that order; junction bases with no gene match: 4. The CDR3 has 13 residues. Germline-derived CDR1 and CDR2 are GTSNPN and SVGIG (reference sequence). CDR3 DNA sequence: TGTGCCTGGAGTCCGTCGGGGGGAGAGACCCAGTACTTC. Translated: CAWSPSGGETQYF.

The rearrangement links TRBV7-9 to TRBJ1-4, with no clear D. Germline V gene lookup returns CDR1 SEHNR and CDR2 FQNEAQ (reference sequence). V lost 3 bases, J lost 8 bases, and 13 bases lay in between. The CDR3 consists of 14 residues. The CDR3 region has the DNA TGTGCCAGCAGCTTCGGTGGGGTAGTCGAAAAACTGTTTTTT. It encodes CASSFGGVVEKLFF.

J is TRBJ1-2 and V is TRBV28; D call uncertain. Trimming removed 3 bases at V and 8 bases at J, with 7 bases between. CDR1 and CDR2 (germline): MDHEN, SYDVKM. This CDR3 comprises 11 residues. In nucleotides, the CDR3 is TGTGCCAGCAGTTTTGGGGAAGGCTACACCTTC. This encodes CASSFGEGYTF.

In this sample, this clone turned up once. The J gene is TRBJ1-1, the V gene TRBV9; D might be TRBD1 (6 bases). Per germline, CDR1 SGDLS and CDR2 YYNGEE. This CDR3 has 13 amino acids. V lost 0 bases and J lost 6, with 9 bases in between. The CDR3 coding sequence is TGTGCCAGCAGCGTAGGACAGGAGGCTGAAGCTTTCTTT. Its translation: CASSVGQEAEAFF.

The rearrangement uses TRBV6-6 and TRBJ1-5, with 9 bases that match TRBD1. This CDR3 is built from 14 residues. The V and J ends lost 7 bases and 6 bases, in that order; junction bases with no gene match: 7. Germline V gene data show CDR1 as MNHNY and CDR2 as SVGAGI (reference sequence). In DNA form, the CDR3 reads TGTGCCAGCATTAACACAGGGGGCGGTCAGCCCCAGCATTTT. This codes for CASINTGGGQPQHF.

The chain is built from TRBV7-9 and TRBJ2-7, with 9 bases matching TRBD1. J lost 4 bases, V lost 7 bases, and 5 bases had no gene match. This CDR3 region has 13 residues. Germline values: CDR1 SEHNR, CDR2 FQNEAQ (reference sequence). CDR3 residues: CASTGQGSYEQYF. CDR3 bases: TGTGCCAGCACAGGACAGGGGAGTTACGAGCAGTACTTC.

The genes are TRBV2 and TRBJ2-3; 9 bases are a match to TRBD2. The CDR3 is made up of 15 amino acids. V was pared by 4 bases and J by 4 bases, with 6 bases of the junction left unmatched. Germline V gene sequence: CDR1 SNHLY, CDR2 FYNNEI. DNA for the CDR3: TGTGCCAGCAGTGTCGATAGCGGGAGCCCAGATACGCAGTATTTT. Protein product: CASSVDSGSPDTQYF.

In regard to this clone: At one boundary the junction diverges from the germline segment, which might be a read error. The V gene is TRBV6-6, the J gene TRBJ2-7, with 8 bases fitting TRBD2. The germline gives CDR1 MNHNY, CDR2 SVGAGI (reference sequence). This CDR3 region has 14 residues. This CDR3 is CASRPGGASHEQYF. In DNA form, the CDR3 reads TGTGCCAGCCGACCGGGGGGGGCCTCCCACGAGCAGTACTTC.

DNA of the CDR3: TGTGCCATCACCCCCGCGGGAGGGCTGGGAAAGCAGTTCTTC. Protein sequence: CAITPAGGLGKQFF. The V and J genes are TRBV10-3 and TRBJ2-1; TRBD2 matches at 9 bases. The CDR3 totals 14 residues. From germline, CDR1 is ENHRY and CDR2 SYGVKD. J was trimmed by 11 bases and V by 7 bases; bases with no gene match: 12.

The chain combines TRBV10-2 with TRBJ2-2, with D hard to call. The CDR3 has 14 amino acids. V gave up 6 bases and J gave up 0 bases, with 8 bases separating them. Germline-derived CDR1 and CDR2 are WSHSY and SAAADI. The CDR3 protein is CASRGLPNTGELFF. CDR3 in DNA: TGCGCCAGCAGAGGGCTACCGAACACCGGGGAGCTGTTTTTT.

CDR3 nucleotide sequence: TGTGCCAGCAGTGACCAAGGGGGGGTTGAGACCCAGTACTTC. Its protein is CASSDQGGVETQYF. The chain links TRBV2 to TRBJ2-5, with TRBD2 as a possible D gene (7 bases). CDR3 length equals 14 residues. CDR1 is SNHLY and CDR2 is FYNNEI in the germline V gene. V gave up 3 bases and J gave up 5 bases, with 13 bases separating them.

This rearrangement joins TRBV5-4 to TRBJ2-5; D could derive from TRBD1 or TRBD2 (5 bases each). Germline V gene sequence: CDR1 SGHNT, CDR2 YYREEE (reference sequence). Trimming removed 3 bases at V and 3 bases at J, with 15 bases between. The CDR3 has 15 amino acids. CDR3 in DNA: TGTGCCAGCAGCTCCCGGGGCAGGGAAGAAGAGACCCAGTACTTC. Translation gives CASSSRGREEETQYF.

V gene TRBV27 combines with J gene TRBJ1-1, with TRBD1 matching 8 bases. This CDR3 region has 16 residues. The ends lost 4 bases at V and 3 bases at J; junction bases unmatched: 10. The germline V gene encodes CDR1 MNHEY and CDR2 SMNVEV (reference sequence). Here the CDR3 DNA reads TGTGCCAGCAGTTCCTGGCAGGGGGCCCAGGACACTGAAGCTTTCTTT. Encoded protein: CASSSWQGAQDTEAFF.

The genes are TRBV9 and TRBJ1-1; tentatively, D is TRBD1 (5 bases). With 4 bases removed from V and 6 bases from J, the gap between germline ends came to 13 bases. The CDR3 totals 13 residues. Germline V CDR1 and CDR2: SGDLS, YYNGEE. The DNA for the CDR3 is TGTGCCAGCAGCCCTCGACCGGGGGCTGAAGCTTTCTTT. Its protein is CASSPRPGAEAFF.

The chain has TRBV14 and TRBJ2-5; 9 bases are shared with TRBD2. TRBJ2-7 explains the end of the DNA better; the J call may be wrong. From germline, CDR1 is SGHDN and CDR2 FVKESK. The CDR3 length is 14 residues. The CDR3 loop reads CASSQARLAVEQYF. The CDR3 DNA reads as TGTGCCAGCAGCCAAGCGAGACTAGCGGTCGAGCAGTACTTC.

The gene calls are TRBV11-2 and TRBJ2-7; a weak D match, TRBD1 (5 bases). With 0 bases removed from V and 0 bases from J, the gap between germline ends came to 12 bases. This CDR3 has 16 amino acids. The germline gives CDR1 SGHAT, CDR2 FQNNGV. CDR3 residues: CASSLESQGPSYEQYF. In DNA form, the CDR3 reads TGTGCCAGCAGCTTAGAGAGTCAGGGCCCCTCCTACGAGCAGTACTTC.